This entry describes one T cell receptor (beta chain). Libraries were prepared by immunoSEQ multiplex PCR; TCRdb keeps only in-frame clonotypes and omits some of them. Of 250,000 to 350,000 clones listed, roughly 87% are singletons. Germline CDR1 and CDR2: SGHAT and FQDESV (reference sequence). V was cut by 5 bases and J by 6 bases, with 14 bases left in between. This CDR3 region has 13 residues. These data come from a study of blood T cell repertoires in COVID-19. Study-wide context: COVID-19 samples collected from the United States, Italy and Spain covered acute and convalescent phases. Nucleic acid was either cDNA or gDNA, and it came from T cells, B-cell-depleted T cells, or PBMCs.

The sequence came from a middle-aged woman who had recovered from COVID-19. This chain connects TRBV11-1 to TRBJ2-7; D is undetermined. Sequenced input: PBMCs or T cells enriched from blood (not recorded which). As DNA, the CDR3 is TGTGCCAGCAGCCTCCTGGTCCTAGGCGAGCAGTACTTC. This encodes CASSLLVLGEQYF.